This is a list of T cell receptor beta chains from one sample in a study of blood T cell repertoires in COVID-19. Here immunoSEQ multiplex PCR was the method, and the copy in TCRdb shows in-frame clones only, minus some. The table lists some 290,000 clones, 85% to 90% of them singletons. Sequencing input: peripheral blood. These receptors were taken from a woman aged 40 to 55 with COVID-19, enrolled during active disease. Both conserved end residues are part of each CDR3. A D gene is named only where the DNA matches it firmly. For some rows the clone size is stated as once, few or many, or as a class when expanded; others skip it.

V gene	CDR3 length	clone size	J gene	D gene	CDR3 DNA	CDR3 protein
TRBV15	13	-	TRBJ1-2	TRBD1	TGTGCCACCAGCAGATCCCGGGACAGTGGCTACACCTTC	CATSRSRDSGYTF
TRBV3-1/TRBV3-2	18	-	TRBJ2-3	TRBD1	TGTGCCAGCAGCCAAGATTTTAGTCTGGTCAGGGGGACAGATACGCAGTATTTT	CASSQDFSLVRGTDTQYF
TRBV9	15	-	TRBJ1-3	-	TGTGCCAGCAGCGAACAGACGGGGTCTGGAAACACCATATATTTT	CASSEQTGSGNTIYF
TRBV27	16	-	TRBJ2-1	TRBD2	TGTGCCAGCAGCCCATTAGGGACTAGCCAATACAATGAGCAGTTCTTC	CASSPLGTSQYNEQFF
TRBV28	13	-	TRBJ2-5	-	TGTGCCACCTACCGAAAGGGGCAAGAGACCCAGTACTTC	CATYRKGQETQYF
TRBV19	13	once	TRBJ1-1	TRBD1	TGTGCCAGTAGTCTGGGGACAGACACTGAAGCTTTCTTT	CASSLGTDTEAFF
TRBV5-4	18	once	TRBJ2-5	TRBD2	TGTGCCAGCAGCCGCGGGAGGACTAGCGGGGGGGCCACGGAGACCCAGTACTTC	CASSRGRTSGGATETQYF
TRBV6-6	13	-	TRBJ2-3	TRBD1	TGTGCCAGTGGACAGGGGTTCACAGATACGCAGTATTTT	CASGQGFTDTQYF
TRBV4-1	14	-	TRBJ1-1	-	TGCGCCAGCAGCCATAAAATACAGGGCCCTGAAGCTTTCTTT	CASSHKIQGPEAFF
TRBV30	15	-	TRBJ2-5	TRBD1	TGTGCCTGGAGTCCGTTGACAGGGGGCCAGGAGACCCAGTACTTC	CAWSPLTGGQETQYF
TRBV7-2	11	-	TRBJ1-1	-	TGTGCCAGTAAGAGGACAGCTGAAGCTTTCTTT	CASKRTAEAFF
TRBV15	16	-	TRBJ2-1	-	TGTGCCACCAGCTCCGGGACTCACCTCATCGCCAATGAGCAGTTCTTC	CATSSGTHLIANEQFF
TRBV11-2	15	-	TRBJ2-2	TRBD2	TGTGCCAGCAGCCTTAGCGGGAGAGACACCGGGGAGCTGTTTTTT	CASSLSGRDTGELFF
TRBV28	14	once	TRBJ1-2	-	TGTGCCAGCAGTTTATCCCAGGGCGCCTATGGCTACACCTTC	CASSLSQGAYGYTF
TRBV6-1	14	-	TRBJ1-2	-	TGTGCCAGCAGTGAAGTGGGGAGTTCCTATGGCTACACCTTC	CASSEVGSSYGYTF
TRBV7-9	14	-	TRBJ1-1	-	TGTGCCAGCAGCTTAGATGGTGGCGGGGAGGTCGCTTTCTTT	CASSLDGGGEVAFF